This T cell receptor beta chain was identified in a study of blood T cell repertoires in COVID-19. Study-level background: Acute and convalescent COVID-19 specimens originated in the United States, Italy and Spain. PBMCs, B-cell-depleted T cells, or T cells were the source of the cDNA or gDNA that made up the material.

The V gene's germline CDR1 is MDHEN and CDR2 SYDVKM. Trimming took 6 bases from V and 4 from J; bases not matched to a gene: 11. CDR3 length: 16 amino acids. Produced via immunoSEQ multiplex PCR; TCRdb's table is partial and in-frame only. Here the sample spans roughly 400,000 clones, about 90% being singletons. In its sample, this clone was seen once. The J gene is TRBJ2-1, the V gene TRBV28, with 8 positions matching TRBD2. The sequencing sample was made of PBMCs or T cells enriched from blood (not recorded which). This sequence was found in a man younger than 35 who had recovered from COVID-19. CDR3 DNA sequence: TGTGCCAGCAGCGAGAAAAGCGGGAGATCTTACAATGAGCAGTTCTTC. Protein sequence: CASSEKSGRSYNEQFF.